The 24 T cell receptor beta chains below come from one sample, sequenced in a study of T cell repertoires in cytomegalovirus infection. TCRdb recomputed calls from the reads with MiXCR, one row per CDR3 protein. The top ten hold about 2.8% of the sample, which has 740,000 or so distinct CDR3 sequences, about 40% seen once. The sequenced material came from PBMCs. These receptors were obtained from a human donor in good health (CMV status not recorded). Some clones in this sample may be carry-over from other donors' samples.

With respect to this clonotype: A read error is likely, as this CDR3 ends without the conserved phenylalanine or tryptophan. No DNA is shown, since the ends of the CDR3 on it are uncertain; the CDR3 is the one TCRdb lists. The rearrangement uses TRBV12-5 and TRBJ1-1; the table's D gene call, TRBD1, was not cross checked with the DNA. The CDR3 spans 13 amino acids, including both terminal residues. In germline, CDR1 is LGHNT, CDR2 FRNRAP. CDR3 residues: CASGLDTGTESFL.

In its sample, this clonotype was seen a few times. The rearrangement uses TRBV28 and TRBJ2-7; no clear D gene. The CDR3 length is 12 residues. In germline, CDR1 is MDHEN, CDR2 SYDVKM. Trimming cost V 6 bases and J 7 bases, with 13 bases left between them. In DNA form, the CDR3 reads TGTGCCAGCAGCTCCGACCTGGGGGAGCAGTACTTC. It translates to CASSSDLGEQYF.

V and J are TRBV5-6 and TRBJ1-4; TRBD1 might be the D (6 bases). CDR1 and CDR2 from the germline V gene are SGHDT and YYEEEE. The CDR3 loop spans 15 amino acids. The V end lost 0 bases, the J end lost 1 base, and 7 bases lay between the germline ends. The CDR3 protein is CASSLGTETNEKLFF. DNA for the CDR3: TGTGCCAGCAGCTTGGGGACAGAAACTAATGAAAAACTGTTTTTT.

The chain is built from TRBV6-5 and TRBJ1-5; TRBD1 is a possible D gene (5 bases). The CDR3 contains 15 residues. V was shortened by 2 bases and J by 1 base, with 9 bases between the two germline ends. CDR1 is MNHEY and CDR2 is SVGAGI in the germline V gene. For the CDR3, the DNA is TGTGCCAGCAGTTACACGGGGGTAAGCAATCAGCCCCAGCATTTT. Translation: CASSYTGVSNQPQHF.

This clonotype was seen more than once but under ten times. The rearrangement links TRBV12-3 or TRBV12-4 to TRBJ2-1; tentative D call: TRBD1 (5 bases). This CDR3 comprises 13 residues. V was pared by 5 bases and J by 5 bases, with 10 bases between. Here the CDR3 reads CASSEDTDNEQFF. The CDR3 DNA reads TGTGCCAGCAGTGAGGACACTGACAATGAGCAGTTCTTC.

This CDR3 is CSARDLRGQANTEAFF. The DNA of the CDR3 is TGCAGTGCTAGAGATTTAAGGGGACAGGCAAACACTGAAGCTTTCTTT. The chain carries TRBV20-1 and TRBJ1-1; 8 nucleotides line up with TRBD1. CDR1 and CDR2 (germline): DFQATT, SNEGSKA (reference sequence). V lost 0 bases and J lost 2; bases outside the gene matches: 8. There are 16 residues in the CDR3.

The chain carries TRBV2 and TRBJ1-5; 7 nucleotides line up with TRBD1. The germline CDR1 and CDR2 sequences are SNHLY and FYNNEI. V trimming: 2 bases; J trimming: 7 bases; junction bases outside the gene matches: 14. CDR3 size: 17 residues. CDR3 nucleotide sequence: TGTGCCAGCAGTGAATCCCCGCCAGGGAAGGGGGCACAGCCCCAGCATTTT. Translation gives CASSESPPGKGAQPQHF.

A few counts support this clonotype. The chain carries TRBV10-3 and TRBJ2-7; 10 bases align to TRBD2. The germline CDR1 and CDR2 sequences are ENHRY and SYGVKD. The length of the CDR3 is 15 residues. The trim removed 5 bases at V and 3 bases at J, leaving 7 bases unmatched. The CDR3 coding sequence is TGTGCCATCAGTCCGGATAGCGGGGGGTACTACGAGCAGTACTTC. Translation: CAISPDSGGYYEQYF.

This sequence joins TRBV9 and TRBJ2-3, with D unresolved. Germline CDR1 SGDLS, CDR2 YYNGEE. The CDR3 sequence is 13 residues long. Trimming pared 2 bases from V and 6 bases from J, leaving 10 bases between. In DNA form, the CDR3 reads TGTGCCAGCAGCGTGAGTTTGTCGGATACGCAGTATTTT. Translation gives CASSVSLSDTQYF. Drawing the rest from reference TRBV9 and TRBJ2-3, the complete variable domain is DSGVTQTPKHLITATGQRVTLRCSPRSGDLSVYWYQQSLDQGLQFLIQYYNGEERAKGNILERFSAQQFPDLHSELNLSSLELGDSALYFCASSVSLSDTQYFGPGTRLTVL.

This clonotype appeared a few times. The chain combines TRBV10-3 with TRBJ2-7; TRBD1 matches 10 bases. The CDR3 covers 12 residues. Germline V CDR1 and CDR2: ENHRY, SYGVKD. With 6 bases clipped from V and 6 bases from J, the junction kept 2 bases outside the gene matches. CDR3 bases: TGTGCCATCAGAAGGACAGGGGGCGAGCAGTACTTC. Translation gives CAIRRTGGEQYF.

This chain joins TRBV6-6 and TRBJ2-1; possible D gene TRBD2, 9 bases. The CDR3 sequence is 15 residues long. The germline V gene encodes CDR1 MNHNY and CDR2 SVGAGI (reference sequence). V lost 6 bases, J lost 8 bases, and 20 bases lay in between. CDR3 in amino acids: CASSSGTSRGHEQFF. The CDR3 DNA is TGTGCCAGCAGCTCCGGGACTAGCAGGGGGCATGAGCAGTTCTTC.

This clonotype appeared a few times. The V call is TRBV4-2, the J call TRBJ2-4; 10 bases agree with TRBD1. With V trimmed by 4 bases and J by 5 bases, 5 bases remained unmatched. CDR1 is LGHNA, CDR2 YNFKEQ, per germline. The CDR3 loop spans 15 amino acids. Written as DNA, the CDR3 is TGTGCCAGCAGCCGGGACAGGGGCCAACAAAACATTCAGTACTTC. It translates to CASSRDRGQQNIQYF.

This clonotype was found many times. CDR3 DNA: TGTGCCAGCAGCTTAGAGGGAAGCCTTTACGAGCAGTACTTC. This translates into CASSLEGSLYEQYF. The V call is TRBV7-2, the J call TRBJ2-7; unclear D gene. The length of the CDR3 is 14 residues. The V and J ends lost 1 base and 4 bases respectively, with 11 bases between them. Germline V gives CDR1 SGHTA, CDR2 FQGNSA.

This rearrangement joins TRBV12-3 or TRBV12-4 to TRBJ1-5; D is undetermined. This CDR3 has 15 amino acids. V gave up 7 bases and J gave up 2 bases, with 15 bases separating them. CDR3 sequence reads: CASTPTWGGNQPQHF. CDR3 bases: TGTGCCAGCACCCCAACGTGGGGAGGCAATCAGCCCCAGCATTTT.

The rearrangement joins TRBV10-3 to TRBJ2-1; D is possibly TRBD1 or TRBD2 (5 bases each). Germline values: CDR1 ENHRY, CDR2 SYGVKD. Trimming pared 5 bases from V and 7 bases from J, leaving 15 bases between. The CDR3 runs to 14 residues. CDR3 nucleotides: TGTGCCATCAGTCGGTCCAGCGAGGGGAATGAGCAGTTCTTC. This gives the protein CAISRSSEGNEQFF.

The chain combines TRBV20-1 with TRBJ2-5; maybe TRBD2 (6 bases). Germline CDR1 DFQATT, CDR2 SNEGSKA (reference sequence). The CDR3 length is 14 residues. The CDR3, as DNA: TGCAGGACGAAAGGTTCGGGGGAATCGGAGACCCAGTACTTC. Protein: CRTKGSGESETQYF.

V gene TRBV9 combines with J gene TRBJ2-2; the D gene could be TRBD1 or TRBD2 (5 bases each). The CDR3 covers 15 residues. Between the trimmed V and J ends, which lost 3 bases and 2 bases, there was a span of 11 bases. The germline gives CDR1 SGDLS, CDR2 YYNGEE. The CDR3 region is CASSAGTDNTGELFF. The CDR3 DNA sequence: TGTGCCAGCAGCGCCGGGACCGACAACACCGGGGAGCTGTTTTTT.

This clonotype occurred a few times. The chain is built from TRBV7-3 and TRBJ2-3; weak D call: TRBD2 (7 bases). The CDR3 extends over 15 amino acids. The germline CDR1 and CDR2 sequences are SGHTA and FQGTGA. Trimming took 5 bases from V and 6 from J, leaving 18 bases between them. The CDR3 sequence: CASSLGLGGPDTQYF. The CDR3 nucleotides are TGTGCCAGCAGCCTTGGACTAGGGGGGCCTGATACGCAGTATTTT.

This sequence joins TRBV28 and TRBJ2-7, with 12 bases that match TRBD1. J was trimmed by 5 bases and V by 5 bases; bases with no gene match: 10. CDR1 is MDHEN, CDR2 SYDVKM, per germline. The CDR3 sequence is 16 residues long. The CDR3 region is CASSPWDRGRWHEQYF. The CDR3 DNA follows: TGTGCCAGCAGTCCATGGGACAGGGGGCGATGGCACGAGCAGTACTTC.

This clonotype has only a few counts. The chain links TRBV24-1 to TRBJ2-7, with D tentatively TRBD2 (5 bases). With 3 bases removed from V and 3 bases from J, the gap between germline ends came to 5 bases. This CDR3 spans 12 amino acids. Germline CDR1 reads KGHDR; CDR2 reads SFDVKD. CDR3 amino acids: CATSDRGYEQYF. The CDR3 region has the DNA TGTGCCACCAGTGATCGGGGCTACGAGCAGTACTTC.

This clonotype was seen repeatedly, ten times or more. The J gene is TRBJ2-7, the V gene TRBV7-2; D not certain. The CDR3 length is 14 residues. Germline assignment: CDR1 SGHTA and CDR2 FQGNSA. Trimming shortened V by 5 bases and J by 2 bases, and 13 bases separated the two germline ends. The CDR3 DNA reads TGTGCCAGCAGCCTGGAGTTGGGTCCCTACGAGCAGTACTTC. Amino acids: CASSLELGPYEQYF. The full variable domain, rest sourced from reference TRBV7-2 and TRBJ2-7, is GAGVSQSPSNKVTEKGKDVELRCDPISGHTALYWYRQSLGQGLEFLIYFQGNSAPDKSGLPSDRFSAERTGGSVSTLTIQRTQQEDSAVYLCASSLELGPYEQYFGPGTRLTVT.

The genes are TRBV29-1 and TRBJ2-2; perhaps TRBD1 as D (6 bases). Germline V gene sequence: CDR1 SQVTM, CDR2 ANQGSEA. The length of the CDR3 is 15 residues. The V and J ends lost 7 bases and 7 bases respectively, with 22 bases between them. In DNA, the CDR3 is TGCAGCGCCACGGGACATCCCGCTTCGAGCGGGGAGCTGTTTTTT. Translation: CSATGHPASSGELFF.

The V call is TRBV28, the J call TRBJ1-5; D is unresolved. This CDR3 spans 14 amino acids. The germline V gene encodes CDR1 MDHEN and CDR2 SYDVKM. Trimming pared 3 bases from V and 3 bases from J, leaving 9 bases between. This CDR3 is CASSFFRFNQPQHF. Here the CDR3 DNA reads TGTGCCAGCAGTTTTTTCAGATTCAATCAGCCCCAGCATTTT.

The V and J genes are TRBV6-2 or TRBV6-3 and TRBJ2-5; 8 nucleotides line up with TRBD1. Losses at the gene ends were 5 bases for V and 1 base for J; bases not matched to a gene: 3. The CDR3 covers 14 residues. Germline loops: CDR1 MNHEY, CDR2 SVGEGT. The DNA of the CDR3 is TGTGCCAGCAGTGGACAGGGACCCCAAGAGACCCAGTACTTC. As protein: CASSGQGPQETQYF.